Sequencing of this TCR beta chain was carried out in a study of blood T cell repertoires in COVID-19. Study at large: Sample material is recorded as cDNA or gDNA derived from T cells, B-cell-depleted T cells, or PBMCs.

Libraries were prepared by immunoSEQ multiplex PCR; TCRdb keeps only in-frame clonotypes and omits some of them. The sample records fewer than 400,000 clones, roughly 91% being singletons. Trimming at V came to 3 bases and at J to 4 bases, leaving 17 bases not matched to a gene. Germline V lookup: CDR1 MDHEN, CDR2 SYDVKM. This CDR3 spans 19 amino acids. Symptom resolution, clearance, or two negative PCRs marked the recovered donors of Cohort 3. The sample taken for sequencing was PBMCs or T cells enriched from blood (not recorded which). This sequence was found in a woman in her 30s who had recovered from COVID-19. This rearrangement joins TRBV28 to TRBJ2-3; 9 bases fit TRBD2. Here the CDR3 reads CASSFPAGGAPLVADTQYF. For the CDR3, the DNA is TGTGCCAGCAGTTTTCCAGCGGGAGGAGCCCCACTTGTCGCAGATACGCAGTATTTT.